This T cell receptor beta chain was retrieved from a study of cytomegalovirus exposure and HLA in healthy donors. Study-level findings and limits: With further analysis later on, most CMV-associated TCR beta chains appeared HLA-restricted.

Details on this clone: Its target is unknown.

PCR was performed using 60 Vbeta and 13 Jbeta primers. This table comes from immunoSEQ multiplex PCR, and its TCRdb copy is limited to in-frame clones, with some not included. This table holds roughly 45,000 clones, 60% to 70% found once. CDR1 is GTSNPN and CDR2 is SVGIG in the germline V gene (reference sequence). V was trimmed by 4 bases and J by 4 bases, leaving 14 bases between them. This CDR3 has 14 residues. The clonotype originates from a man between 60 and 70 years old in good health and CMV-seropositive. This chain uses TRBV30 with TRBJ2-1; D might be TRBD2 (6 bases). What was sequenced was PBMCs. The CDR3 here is CAWTPGVSYNEQFF. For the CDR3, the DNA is TGTGCCTGGACCCCGGGAGTATCTTACAATGAGCAGTTCTTC.